This TCR beta chain originates from a study of beta chain features in type 1 diabetes. The study, taken as a whole, reports: A pattern of fewer insertions and more deletions at VDJ junctions was seen in type 1 diabetes patients.

The CDR3 is 13 residues long. The sample holds a few counts of this clone. What it recognizes is unknown. Sorting with CD45RO/CCR7/CD25/CD127/CD95/CD27 yielded naive, central memory, regulatory and stem-like memory CD4+ cells. The authors obtained over 95% purity in all sorted populations. The study reverse transcribed the entire isolated RNA, so it sequenced expressed TCRB transcripts. Clones were sequenced by immunoSEQ multiplex PCR, and TCRdb holds only the in-frame ones, with some missing. The sample consists of about half a million clones, roughly an eighth of them appearing once. Sequenced input: naive CD4+ T cells from blood. This TCR was recovered from a woman aged 18-35 years in good health. The V gene is TRBV21-1, the J gene TRBJ2-5; TRBD2 was called by the table and not checked on the DNA. TRBV21-1 is classified as a pseudogene. In DNA form, the CDR3 reads TGTGCCAGCAGCCGGGACTTCGAAGAGACCCAGTACTTC. Its protein product is CASSRDFEETQYF.